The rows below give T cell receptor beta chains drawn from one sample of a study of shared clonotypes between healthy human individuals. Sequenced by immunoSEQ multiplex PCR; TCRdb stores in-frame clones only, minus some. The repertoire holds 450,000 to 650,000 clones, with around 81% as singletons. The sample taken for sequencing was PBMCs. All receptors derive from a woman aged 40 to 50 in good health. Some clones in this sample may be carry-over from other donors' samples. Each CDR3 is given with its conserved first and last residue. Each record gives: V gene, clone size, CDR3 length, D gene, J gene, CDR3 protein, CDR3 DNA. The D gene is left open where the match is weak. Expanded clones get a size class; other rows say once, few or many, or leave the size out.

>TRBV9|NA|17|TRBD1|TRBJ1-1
CASSPRQGRTMNTEAFF
TGTGCCAGCAGCCCTCGACAGGGGAGAACCATGAACACTGAAGCTTTCTTT
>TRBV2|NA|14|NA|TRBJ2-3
CASSEKLSTDTQYF
TGTGCCAGCAGTGAAAAACTCAGCACAGATACGCAGTATTTT
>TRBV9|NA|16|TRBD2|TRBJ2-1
CASSVVGTSGNYEQFF
TGTGCCAGCAGCGTAGTGGGGACTAGCGGGAATTATGAGCAGTTCTTC
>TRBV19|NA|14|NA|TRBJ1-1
CASSINRRGTEAFF
TGTGCCAGTAGTATAAACAGGCGAGGAACTGAAGCTTTCTTT
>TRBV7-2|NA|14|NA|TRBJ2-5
CASSLEGGQETQYF
TGTGCCAGCAGCTTAGAGGGCGGCCAAGAGACCCAGTACTTC
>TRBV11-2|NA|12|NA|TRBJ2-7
CASTPSSYEQYF
TGTGCCAGCACGCCCAGCTCCTACGAGCAGTACTTC
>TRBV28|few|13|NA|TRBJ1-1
CASTTWDGTEAFF
TGTGCCAGCACCACCTGGGATGGGACTGAAGCTTTCTTT
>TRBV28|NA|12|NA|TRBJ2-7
CASSLVSYEQYF
TGTGCCAGCAGTTTGGTCAGTTACGAGCAGTACTTC
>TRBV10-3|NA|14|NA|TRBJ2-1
CAITTGRGASEQFF
TGTGCCATCACCACCGGACGGGGGGCGAGTGAGCAGTTCTTC
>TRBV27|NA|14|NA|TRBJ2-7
CASSSTGPTYEQYF
TGTGCCAGCAGTTCTACAGGACCCACCTACGAGCAGTACTTC
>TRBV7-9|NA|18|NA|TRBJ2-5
CASSFGPHQAASQETQYF
TGTGCCAGCAGCTTCGGACCCCATCAGGCAGCTTCACAAGAGACCCAGTACTTC
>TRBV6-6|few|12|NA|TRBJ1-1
CASSVRSTEAFF
TGTGCCAGCAGCGTGAGGAGCACTGAAGCTTTCTTT
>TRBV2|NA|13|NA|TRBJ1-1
CASSERWGEVAFF
TGTGCCAGCAGTGAACGGTGGGGGGAAGTGGCTTTCTTT
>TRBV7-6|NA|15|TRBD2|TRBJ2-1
CASSTPGGSYNEQFF
TGTGCCAGCAGTACCCCCGGGGGGTCCTACAATGAGCAGTTCTTC
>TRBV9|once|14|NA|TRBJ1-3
CASSVDGTGNTIYF
TGTGCCAGCAGCGTAGACGGGACTGGAAACACCATATATTTT
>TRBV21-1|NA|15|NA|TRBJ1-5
CASSKRGRNNQPQHF
TGTGCCAGCAGCAAAAGGGGACGGAACAATCAGCCCCAGCATTTT
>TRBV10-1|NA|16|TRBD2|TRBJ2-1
CASSEPGTSGTNEQFF
TGCGCCAGCAGTGAACCCGGGACTAGTGGCACCAATGAGCAGTTCTTC
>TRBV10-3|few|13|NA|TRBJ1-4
CAIRRDLNEKLFF
TGTGCCATCAGGAGGGACCTGAATGAAAAACTGTTTTTT
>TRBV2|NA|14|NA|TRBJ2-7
CASSEAASLAEQYF
TGTGCCAGCAGTGAGGCAGCCTCCTTGGCGGAGCAGTACTTC
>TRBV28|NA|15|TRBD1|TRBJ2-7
CASSSDRGVTYEQYF
TGTGCCAGCAGCTCGGACAGGGGTGTTACCTACGAGCAGTACTTC
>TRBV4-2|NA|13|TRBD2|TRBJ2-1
CASSREGNGEQFF
TGTGCCAGCAGCCGGGAGGGCAATGGTGAGCAGTTCTTC
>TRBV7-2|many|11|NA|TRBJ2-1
CASSRDGEQFF
TGTGCCAGCAGCCGGGACGGTGAGCAGTTCTTC
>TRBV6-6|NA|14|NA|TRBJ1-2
CASRLRGANYGYTF
TGTGCCAGCAGACTCCGGGGCGCAAACTATGGCTACACCTTC
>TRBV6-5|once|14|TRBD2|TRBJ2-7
CASSLSGNGLEQYF
TGTGCCAGCAGCCTCAGCGGGAACGGGCTGGAGCAGTACTTC
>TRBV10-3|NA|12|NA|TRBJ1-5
CAIRGANQPQHF
TGTGCCATCAGAGGGGCTAATCAGCCCCAGCATTTT
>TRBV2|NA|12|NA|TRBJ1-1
CASRSGNTEAFF
TGTGCCAGCAGGTCAGGGAACACTGAAGCTTTCTTT
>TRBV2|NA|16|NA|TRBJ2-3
CASSDNSRPPTDTQYF
TGTGCCAGCAGTGATAACTCCAGGCCCCCCACAGATACGCAGTATTTT
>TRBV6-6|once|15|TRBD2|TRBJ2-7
CASSYSRLAGVEQYF
TGTGCCAGCAGTTACTCGCGGCTAGCGGGAGTGGAGCAGTACTTC
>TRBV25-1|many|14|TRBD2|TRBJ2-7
CASSDRLAGEVKYF
TGTGCCAGCAGTGACCGACTAGCGGGCGAGGTAAAGTACTTC
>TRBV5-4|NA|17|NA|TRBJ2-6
CASSPVGGAEGANVLTF
TGTGCCAGCAGCCCGGTGGGGGGCGCCGAAGGGGCCAACGTCCTGACTTTC
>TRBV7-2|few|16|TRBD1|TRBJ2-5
CASSLARSTAGGTQYF
TGTGCCAGCAGCTTAGCTCGGTCCACGGCAGGGGGGACCCAGTACTTC
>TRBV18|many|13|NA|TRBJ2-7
CASSPDTTYEQYF
TGTGCCAGCTCACCTGACACTACCTACGAGCAGTACTTC
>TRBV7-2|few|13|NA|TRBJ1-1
CASSLRGNTEAFF
TGTGCCAGCAGCCTCAGGGGGAACACTGAAGCTTTCTTT
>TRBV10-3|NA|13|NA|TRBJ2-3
CAITRESTDTQYF
TGTGCCATCACTAGGGAAAGCACAGATACGCAGTATTTT
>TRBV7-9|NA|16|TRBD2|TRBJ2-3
CASSFLAGAHTDTQYF
TGTGCCAGCAGCTTCCTAGCGGGAGCCCACACAGATACGCAGTATTTT
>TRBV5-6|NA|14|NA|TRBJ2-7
CASSFQGRAYEQYF
TGTGCCAGCAGCTTTCAGGGCCGGGCCTACGAGCAGTACTTC
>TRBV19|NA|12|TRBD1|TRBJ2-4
CATRDRGYIQYF
TGTGCCACTAGGGACAGGGGATACATTCAGTACTTC
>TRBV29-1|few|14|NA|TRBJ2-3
CSVEVGGVTDTQYF
TGCAGCGTTGAAGTGGGAGGTGTGACAGATACGCAGTATTTT
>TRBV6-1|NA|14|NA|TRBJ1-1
CASSEEGGLTEAFF
TGTGCCAGCAGTGAAGAAGGGGGTCTCACTGAAGCTTTCTTT
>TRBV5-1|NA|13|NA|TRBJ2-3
CASSLAGTDTQYF
TGCGCCAGCAGCTTGGCTGGCACAGATACGCAGTATTTT
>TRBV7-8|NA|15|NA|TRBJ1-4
CASGLSSTYNEKLFF
TGTGCCAGCGGCCTTTCCTCCACCTATAATGAAAAACTGTTTTTT
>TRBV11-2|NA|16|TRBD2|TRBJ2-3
CASSKTSGSVADTQYF
TGTGCCAGCAGCAAAACTAGCGGGAGTGTTGCAGATACGCAGTATTTT
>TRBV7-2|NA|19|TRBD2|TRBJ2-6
CASSLASSGRAAGANVLTF
TGTGCCAGCAGCTTAGCTTCTAGCGGGAGGGCCGCCGGGGCCAACGTCCTGACTTTC
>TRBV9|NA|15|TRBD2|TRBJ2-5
CASSVDAGGQETQYF
TGTGCCAGCAGCGTCGATGCGGGGGGGCAAGAGACCCAGTACTTC
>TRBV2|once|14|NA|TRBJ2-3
CASSEASPTDTQYF
TGTGCCAGCAGTGAAGCGTCGCCTACAGATACGCAGTATTTT